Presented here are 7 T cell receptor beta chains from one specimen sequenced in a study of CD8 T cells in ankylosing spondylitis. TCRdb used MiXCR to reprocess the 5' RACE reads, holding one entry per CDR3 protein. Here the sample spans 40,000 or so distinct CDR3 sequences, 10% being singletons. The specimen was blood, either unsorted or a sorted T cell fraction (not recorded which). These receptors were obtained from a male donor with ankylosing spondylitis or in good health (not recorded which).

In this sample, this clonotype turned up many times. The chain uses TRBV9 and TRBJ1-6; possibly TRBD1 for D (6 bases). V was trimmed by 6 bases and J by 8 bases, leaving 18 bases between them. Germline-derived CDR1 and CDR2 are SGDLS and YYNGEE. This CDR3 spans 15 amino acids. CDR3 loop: CASTREGRGDSPLHF. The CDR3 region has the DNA TGTGCCAGCACCCGAGAGGGCAGGGGCGATTCACCCCTCCACTTT.

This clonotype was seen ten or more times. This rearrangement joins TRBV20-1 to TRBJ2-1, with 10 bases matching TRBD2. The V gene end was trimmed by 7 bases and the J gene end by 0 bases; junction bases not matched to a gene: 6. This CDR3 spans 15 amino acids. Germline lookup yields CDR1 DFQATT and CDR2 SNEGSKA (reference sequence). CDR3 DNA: TGCAGTGAAGCTAGCGGGAGTGGCTCCTACAATGAGCAGTTCTTC. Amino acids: CSEASGSGSYNEQFF.

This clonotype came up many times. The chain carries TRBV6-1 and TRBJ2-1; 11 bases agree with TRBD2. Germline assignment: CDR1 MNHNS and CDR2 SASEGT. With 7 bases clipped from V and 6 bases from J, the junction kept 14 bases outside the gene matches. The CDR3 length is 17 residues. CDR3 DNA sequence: TGTGCCAGCATCCATCCCACCCTAGCGGGAGGTCCCAATGAGCAGTTCTTC. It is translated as CASIHPTLAGGPNEQFF.

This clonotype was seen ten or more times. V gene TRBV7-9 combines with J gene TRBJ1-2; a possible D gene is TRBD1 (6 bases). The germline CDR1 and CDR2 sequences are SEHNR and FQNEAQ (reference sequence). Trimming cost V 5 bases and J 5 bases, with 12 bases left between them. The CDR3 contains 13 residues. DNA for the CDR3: TGTGCCAGCAGCCCCGGACAGCCGTATGGCTACACCTTC. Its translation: CASSPGQPYGYTF.

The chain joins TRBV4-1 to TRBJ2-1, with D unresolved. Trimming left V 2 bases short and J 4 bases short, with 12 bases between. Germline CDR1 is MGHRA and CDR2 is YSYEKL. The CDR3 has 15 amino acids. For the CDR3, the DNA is TGCGCCAGCAGCCAATCTTCTGCCAGTTACAATGAGCAGTTCTTC. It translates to CASSQSSASYNEQFF.

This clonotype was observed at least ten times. DNA for the CDR3: TGTGCCAGCAGCCCCACCGGGACTAGCGGGATCGATGAGCAGTTCTTC. Translation gives CASSPTGTSGIDEQFF. The gene calls are TRBV9 and TRBJ2-1; 13 nucleotides agree with TRBD2. Losses at the gene ends were 4 bases for V and 8 bases for J; bases not matched to a gene: 9. Germline-derived CDR1 and CDR2 are SGDLS and YYNGEE. This CDR3 is 16 amino acids long.

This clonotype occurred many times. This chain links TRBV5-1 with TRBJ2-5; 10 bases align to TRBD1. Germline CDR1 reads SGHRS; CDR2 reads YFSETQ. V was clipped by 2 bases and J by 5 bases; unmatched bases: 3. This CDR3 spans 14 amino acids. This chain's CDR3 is CASSFGQGEETQYF. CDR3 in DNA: TGCGCCAGCAGCTTTGGACAGGGGGAGGAGACCCAGTACTTC.